This TCR beta chain was documented in a study of control samples from healthy donors and cancer patients. Using immunoSEQ multiplex PCR, the repertoire was profiled, and TCRdb retains in-frame clones only, with some absent. The data show some 130,000 clones, with just over 90% seen just once and under 2% held by the top ten. Trimming cost V 1 base and J 3 bases; bases outside gene matches: 8. The CDR3 spans 18 residues. The germline V gene encodes CDR1 MNHEY and CDR2 SVGEGT. V and J are TRBV6-2 or TRBV6-3 and TRBJ2-3; the match to TRBD2 covers 12 bases. The sample taken for sequencing was PBMCs. The receptor was derived from a man over 45 with head and neck cancer. Here the CDR3 DNA reads TGTGCCAGCAGTTACTTAAGACTAGCGGGGGCCTCGACAGATACGCAGTATTTT. This translates into CASSYLRLAGASTDTQYF.